Presented here are 17 T cell receptor beta chains from one specimen sequenced in a study of blood T cell repertoires in COVID-19 (TCRdb year 2020). Libraries were made using the immunoSEQ multiplex PCR assay. As stored in TCRdb, this immuneACCESS dataset retains in-frame rearrangements with V and J assigned. A fraction of the clones does not appear; measured against another copy, unresolved V genes explain less than half of the discrepancy, and the remainder lacks a known reason. The sample records 210,000 or so clones, around 88% of which are singletons. Clones ranked in the top ten supply 2.9% of the sample. The specimen was peripheral blood. The receptors stem from a man aged 45-65 years with active or convalescent COVID-19.

Concerning this clone: Sequence at one end of the junction differs from germline and may be a read error. The chain combines TRBV18 with TRBJ1-3; D gene unclear. CDR1 and CDR2 from the germline V gene are KGHSH and LQKENI. The CDR3 sequence is 12 residues long. DNA of the CDR3: TGTGCCAGCTCATCACCCCTTAGCACCATATATTTT. Translation: CASSSPLSTIYF.

This clone was recorded once. The chain couples TRBV19 to TRBJ1-3; TRBD1 might be the D (6 bases). This CDR3 has 14 amino acids. The germline V gene has CDR1 LNHDA and CDR2 SQIVND (reference sequence). V dropped 4 bases and J dropped 4 bases, with 11 bases sitting between them. The CDR3 here is CASSNGQPGNTIYF. The DNA of the CDR3 is TGTGCCAGTAGTAATGGACAGCCGGGAAACACCATATATTTT.

This chain links TRBV19 with TRBJ2-7, with TRBD2 identical over 9 bases. The V gene's germline CDR1 is LNHDA and CDR2 SQIVND (reference sequence). Germline trimming cut 3 bases from V and 4 bases from J; bases unmatched to any gene: 16. This CDR3 spans 18 amino acids. DNA for the CDR3: TGTGCCAGTAGTATCGGGGTAGCGGGGGACGGGACATCGTACGAGCAGTACTTC. Translated, it gives CASSIGVAGDGTSYEQYF.

The CDR3 DNA is TGTGCCAGCAGCCTTAAACAGGGGTACTTCACAGATACGCAGTATTTT. The encoded protein is CASSLKQGYFTDTQYF. The chain uses TRBV6-6 and TRBJ2-3; TRBD1 agrees at 7 bases. V lost 6 bases, J lost 2 bases, and 11 bases stayed unmatched. Per the germline V gene, CDR1 is MNHNY and CDR2 is SVGAGI (reference sequence). The CDR3 is 16 amino acids.

J is TRBJ2-7 and V is TRBV11-2; 8 positions agree with TRBD2. CDR1 SGHAT and CDR2 FQNNGV come from the germline V gene. V dropped 6 bases and J dropped 2; count of bases not matched to a gene: 9. There are 15 residues in the CDR3. The CDR3 loop is CASRRPSGRPYEQYF. For the CDR3, the DNA is TGTGCCAGCAGAAGGCCTAGCGGGCGACCCTACGAGCAGTACTTC.

This clone appeared a few times. The CDR3 reads CASSLVQGPYGYTF. As DNA, the CDR3 is TGTGCCAGCAGCTTAGTACAGGGCCCCTATGGCTACACCTTC. V gene TRBV11-2 combines with J gene TRBJ1-2, with D maybe TRBD1 (6 bases). Germline V gene lookup returns CDR1 SGHAT and CDR2 FQNNGV. Trimming took off 1 base at V and 4 bases at J, with 10 bases between the two ends. The CDR3 runs to 14 residues.

This chain uses TRBV30 with TRBJ1-3; D gene ambiguous. Germline assignment: CDR1 GTSNPN and CDR2 SVGIG (reference sequence). V was cut by 1 base and J by 1 base, with 11 bases left in between. CDR3 length: 15 residues. CDR3 sequence (DNA): TGTGCCTGGAGTGCCAGGACTTTTTCTGGAAACACCATATATTTT. Translation gives CAWSARTFSGNTIYF. The complete variable domain, with remaining parts taken from reference TRBV30 and TRBJ1-3, reads SQTIHQWPATLVQPVGSPLSLECTVEGTSNPNLYWYRQAAGRGLQLLFYSVGIGQISSEVPQNLSASRPQDRQFILSSKKLLLSDSGFYLCAWSARTFSGNTIYFGEGSWLTVV.

The CDR3 coding sequence is TGCAGCGTTGTCCTTAGGGAGGGCGGTGAAGCTTTCTTT. Protein product: CSVVLREGGEAFF. The chain is built from TRBV29-1 and TRBJ1-1; D unclear. Looked up from germline, CDR1 is SQVTM and CDR2 is ANQGSEA. V dropped 4 bases and J dropped 7 bases, with 16 bases sitting between them. The CDR3 loop spans 13 amino acids. Variable domain in full (rest from reference TRBV29-1 and TRBJ1-1): SAVISQKPSRDICQRGTSLTIQCQVDSQVTMMFWYRQQPGQSLTLIATANQGSEATYESGFVIDKFPISRPNLTFSTLTVSNMSPEDSSIYLCSVVLREGGEAFFGQGTRLTVV.

The genes are TRBV3-1 (or the pseudogene TRBV3-2) and TRBJ1-2, with TRBD1 identical over 8 bases. After removal of 0 bases from V and 4 bases from J, the junction contained 10 bases not matched to a gene. Germline-derived CDR1 and CDR2 are LGHDT and YNNKEL (reference sequence). The CDR3 extends over 17 amino acids. CDR3 bases: TGTGCCAGCAGCCAAGAGGGGGACAGGTTTAAACCCTATGGCTACACCTTC. This translates into CASSQEGDRFKPYGYTF.

The rearrangement uses TRBV7-3 and TRBJ1-1; a weak D match, TRBD1 (6 bases). This CDR3 contains 16 residues. Germline V CDR1 and CDR2: SGHTA, FQGTGA. Trimming left V 0 bases short and J 2 bases short, with 13 bases between. The CDR3: CASSLTGAGANTEAFF. CDR3 bases: TGTGCCAGCAGCTTAACCGGTGCAGGGGCCAACACTGAAGCTTTCTTT.

This chain connects TRBV30 to TRBJ1-4; possibly TRBD1 for D (6 bases). Germline CDR1 and CDR2: GTSNPN and SVGIG (reference sequence). This CDR3 is built from 15 residues. V dropped 1 base and J dropped 7 bases, with 16 bases sitting between them. The CDR3 loop reads CAWSGYARGVEKLFF. DNA for the CDR3: TGTGCCTGGAGTGGGTATGCCAGGGGAGTTGAAAAACTGTTTTTT.

The CDR3 reads CASSQGQVGTEAFF. CDR3 bases: TGTGCCAGCAGTCAGGGACAGGTGGGCACTGAAGCTTTCTTT. The chain recombines TRBV3-1 (or the pseudogene TRBV3-2) with TRBJ1-1, with 8 bases fitting TRBD1. The CDR3 covers 14 residues. V was clipped by 6 bases and J by 4 bases; unmatched bases: 7. Per the germline V gene, CDR1 is LGHDT and CDR2 is YNNKEL (reference sequence).

This clone was found once. This chain joins TRBV19 and TRBJ2-1, with 10 bases matching TRBD2. Germline loops: CDR1 LNHDA, CDR2 SQIVND (reference sequence). This CDR3 region has 16 residues. The ends lost 2 bases at V and 4 bases at J; junction bases unmatched: 5. The CDR3 DNA sequence: TGTGCCAGTAGTATATGGCCAGCGGGAGGGTACAATGAGCAGTTCTTC. Its protein product is CASSIWPAGGYNEQFF.

The rearrangement uses TRBV13 and TRBJ2-7; 7 bases fit TRBD2. Trimming at V came to 5 bases and at J to 2 bases, leaving 9 bases not matched to a gene. This CDR3 has 15 residues. Germline lookup yields CDR1 PRHDT and CDR2 FYEKMQ (reference sequence). The CDR3 DNA sequence: TGTGCCAGCAGCCCCAAACTAGCGCCGACCTACGAGCAGTACTTC. This gives the protein CASSPKLAPTYEQYF.

The J gene is TRBJ1-2, the V gene TRBV7-9; D remains unclear. The germline V gene encodes CDR1 SEHNR and CDR2 FQNEAQ (reference sequence). V was pared by 5 bases and J by 1 base, with 5 bases between. The CDR3 is 12 residues long. This CDR3 is CASSPGNYGYTF. CDR3 in DNA: TGTGCCAGCAGCCCCGGTAACTATGGCTACACCTTC.

DNA for the CDR3: TGTGCCAGCAGCGAGGGTCTAGCGGGAGCCGGGGAGCTGTTTTTT. Translation gives CASSEGLAGAGELFF. V and J are TRBV6-5 and TRBJ2-2; 10 bases match TRBD2. Germline assignment: CDR1 MNHEY and CDR2 SVGAGI. The CDR3 runs to 15 residues. Unmatched junction bases numbered 7, after V lost 6 bases and J lost 6 bases.

The chain employs TRBV27 and TRBJ2-7; 8 bases align to TRBD1. This CDR3 comprises 13 residues. V lost 6 bases to trimming and J lost 0 bases; unmatched junction nucleotides: 1. Looked up from germline, CDR1 is MNHEY and CDR2 is SMNVEV (reference sequence). CDR3 in DNA: TGTGCCAGCAGAACAGGGGGCTCCTACGAGCAGTACTTC. Encoded protein: CASRTGGSYEQYF.